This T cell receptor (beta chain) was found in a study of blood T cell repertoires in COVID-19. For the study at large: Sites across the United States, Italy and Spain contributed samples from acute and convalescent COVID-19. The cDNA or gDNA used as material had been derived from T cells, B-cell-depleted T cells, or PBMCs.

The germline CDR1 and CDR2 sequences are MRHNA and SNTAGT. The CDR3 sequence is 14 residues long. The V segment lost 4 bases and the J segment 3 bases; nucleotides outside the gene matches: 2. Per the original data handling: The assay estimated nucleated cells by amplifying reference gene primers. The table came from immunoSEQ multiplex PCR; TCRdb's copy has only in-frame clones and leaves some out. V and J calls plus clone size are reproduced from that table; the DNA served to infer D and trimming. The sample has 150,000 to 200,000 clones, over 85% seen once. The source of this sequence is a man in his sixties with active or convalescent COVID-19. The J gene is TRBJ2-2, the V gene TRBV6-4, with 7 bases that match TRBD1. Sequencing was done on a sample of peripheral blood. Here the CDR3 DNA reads TGTGCCAGCAGTGCCGGGACAGACACCGGGGAGCTGTTTTTT. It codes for CASSAGTDTGELFF.